This passage covers 7 T cell receptor beta chains from one sample sequenced in a study of cytomegalovirus exposure and HLA in healthy donors. Generated by immunoSEQ multiplex PCR, the TCRdb table keeps only in-frame clones and is missing some. In the table there are about 160,000 clones, less than 95% of which are singletons. Input material: PBMCs. These receptors all come from a woman younger than 35 in good health and CMV-seropositive.

The chain recombines TRBV19 with TRBJ2-7; 10 positions agree with TRBD1. The CDR3 consists of 15 residues. Germline CDR1 is LNHDA and CDR2 is SQIVND (reference sequence). J gave up 3 bases and V 5 bases, and 7 bases lay outside the gene matches. The CDR3 reads CASSPSRTGGYEQYF. The CDR3 DNA sequence: TGTGCCAGTAGTCCTTCTCGGACAGGGGGCTACGAGCAGTACTTC.

This clone was recorded only once. V usage is TRBV6-6 and J usage is TRBJ2-7, with TRBD2 matching over 8 bases. This CDR3 has 14 amino acids. The germline gives CDR1 MNHNY, CDR2 SVGAGI (reference sequence). V lost 5 bases, J lost 2 bases, and 5 bases stayed unmatched. This CDR3 reads CASSRSGNAYEQYF. In DNA form, the CDR3 reads TGTGCCAGCAGTCGTAGCGGGAATGCCTACGAGCAGTACTTC.

This rearrangement joins TRBV18 to TRBJ2-2; unclear D gene. The CDR3 runs 15 residues. V was shortened by 0 bases and J by 1 base, with 6 bases between the two germline ends. Germline V gene lookup returns CDR1 KGHSH and CDR2 LQKENI. CDR3 sequence (DNA): TGTGCCAGCTCACCACCGGTCGGGAACACCGGGGAGCTGTTTTTT. Translation gives CASSPPVGNTGELFF.

V is TRBV7-2 and J is TRBJ2-1; the match to TRBD2 covers 8 bases. The V segment lost 1 base and the J segment 7 bases; nucleotides outside the gene matches: 9. The CDR3 contains 16 residues. Per the germline V gene, CDR1 is SGHTA and CDR2 is FQGNSA. The CDR3 DNA reads as TGTGCCAGCAGCTTAGGGGCCGGGACTAGGCAAAATGAGCAGTTCTTC. Protein sequence: CASSLGAGTRQNEQFF.

The rearrangement joins TRBV15 to TRBJ2-2; D is unresolved. Trimming removed 0 bases at V and 0 bases at J, with 14 bases between. Germline CDR1 LNHNV, CDR2 YYDKDF (reference sequence). The CDR3 has 18 residues. In nucleotides, the CDR3 is TGTGCCACCAGCAGAGATTTGGCGCGGATCGCGAACACCGGGGAGCTGTTTTTT. It is translated as CATSRDLARIANTGELFF.

V and J are TRBV7-9 and TRBJ2-5, with D possibly TRBD1 on 6 matching bases. The CDR3 has 16 residues. Germline V gives CDR1 SEHNR, CDR2 FQNEAQ (reference sequence). With 5 bases removed from V and 2 bases from J, the gap between germline ends came to 18 bases. The CDR3 coding sequence is TGTGCCAGCAGCGTAAGACACAGGGTAGTTCAAGAGACCCAGTACTTC. It is translated as CASSVRHRVVQETQYF.

CDR3 region: CASSLEQGPNYGYTF. Here the CDR3 DNA reads TGCGCCAGCAGCTTGGAACAGGGCCCTAACTATGGCTACACCTTC. The chain uses TRBV5-1 and TRBJ1-2; the D gene is possibly TRBD1 (6 bases). Trimming left V 0 bases short and J 0 bases short, with 9 bases between. CDR3 length: 15 residues. CDR1 is SGHRS, CDR2 YFSETQ, per germline.